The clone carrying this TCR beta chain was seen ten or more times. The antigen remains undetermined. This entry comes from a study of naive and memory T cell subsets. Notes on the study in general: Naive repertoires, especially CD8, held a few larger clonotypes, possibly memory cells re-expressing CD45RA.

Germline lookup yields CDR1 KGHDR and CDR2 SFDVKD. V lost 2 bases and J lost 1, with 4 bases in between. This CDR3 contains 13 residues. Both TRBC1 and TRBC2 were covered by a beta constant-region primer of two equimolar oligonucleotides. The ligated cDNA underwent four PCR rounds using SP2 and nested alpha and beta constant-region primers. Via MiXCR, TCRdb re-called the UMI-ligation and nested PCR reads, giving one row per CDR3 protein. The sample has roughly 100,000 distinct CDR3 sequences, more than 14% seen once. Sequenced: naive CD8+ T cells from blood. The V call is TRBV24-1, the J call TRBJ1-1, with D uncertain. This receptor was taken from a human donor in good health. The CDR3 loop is CATSDYKNTEAFF. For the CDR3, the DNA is TGTGCCACCAGTGATTATAAGAACACTGAAGCTTTCTTT.